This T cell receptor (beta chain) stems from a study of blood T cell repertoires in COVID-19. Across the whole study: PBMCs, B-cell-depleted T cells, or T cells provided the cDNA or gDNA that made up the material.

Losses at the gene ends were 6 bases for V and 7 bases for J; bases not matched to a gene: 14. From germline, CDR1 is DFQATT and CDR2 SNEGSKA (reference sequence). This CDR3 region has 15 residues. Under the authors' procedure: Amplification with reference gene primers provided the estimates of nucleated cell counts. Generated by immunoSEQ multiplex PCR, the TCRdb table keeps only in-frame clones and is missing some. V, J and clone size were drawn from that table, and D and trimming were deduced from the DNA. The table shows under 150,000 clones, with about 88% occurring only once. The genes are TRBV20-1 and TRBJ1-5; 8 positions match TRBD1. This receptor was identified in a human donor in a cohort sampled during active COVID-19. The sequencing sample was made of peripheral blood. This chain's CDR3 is CSASTGGGPGQPQHF. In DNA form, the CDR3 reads TGCAGTGCGAGTACAGGGGGGGGACCGGGCCAGCCCCAGCATTTT.